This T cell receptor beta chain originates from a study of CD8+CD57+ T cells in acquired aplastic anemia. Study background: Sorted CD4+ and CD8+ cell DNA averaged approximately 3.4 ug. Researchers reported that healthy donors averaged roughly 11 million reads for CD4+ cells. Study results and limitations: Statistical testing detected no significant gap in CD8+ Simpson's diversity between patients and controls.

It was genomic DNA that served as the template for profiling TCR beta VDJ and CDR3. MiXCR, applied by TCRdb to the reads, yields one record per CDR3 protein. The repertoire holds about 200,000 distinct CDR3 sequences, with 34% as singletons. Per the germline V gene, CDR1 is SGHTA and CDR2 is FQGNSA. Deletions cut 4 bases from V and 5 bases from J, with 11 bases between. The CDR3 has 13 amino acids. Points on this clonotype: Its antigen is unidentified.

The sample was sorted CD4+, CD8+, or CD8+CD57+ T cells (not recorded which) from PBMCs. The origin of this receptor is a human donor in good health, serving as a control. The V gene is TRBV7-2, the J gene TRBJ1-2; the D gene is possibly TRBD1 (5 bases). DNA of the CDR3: TGTGCCAGCAGCTCCCGGCGGGGGTATGGCTACACCTTC. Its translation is CASSSRRGYGYTF.